Below, 27 T cell receptor beta chains from the same sample are listed, as sequenced in a study of shared clonotypes between healthy human individuals. Clones were read by immunoSEQ multiplex PCR, and TCRdb kept only the in-frame ones, dropping some. The table lists about a million clones, approximately 80% of them singletons, with roughly 1.5% in the top ten. The specimen was memory CD4+ T cells sorted from blood. The subset was: CD45RA-negative fraction. The receptors stem from a man aged 18-30 years in good health.

The chain links TRBV7-2 to TRBJ2-6; 11 nucleotides align to TRBD2. Trimming at V came to 10 bases and at J to 1 base, leaving 9 bases not matched to a gene. This CDR3 has 17 amino acids. From germline, CDR1 is SGHTA and CDR2 FQGNSA. As DNA, the CDR3 is TGTGCCATCCGCGGGCTAGCGGGAGGATCTGGGGCCAACGTCCTGACTTTC. Its translation: CAIRGLAGGSGANVLTF.

V is TRBV18 and J is TRBJ1-5; the D gene is possibly TRBD1 (5 bases). Germline assignment: CDR1 KGHSH and CDR2 LQKENI. Trimming took off 5 bases at V and 1 base at J, with 21 bases between the two ends. The CDR3 loop spans 18 amino acids. The CDR3, as DNA: TGTGCCAGCTCATCCCTACTCCCGGGGGGGAAGAGCAATCAGCCCCAGCATTTT. This sequence encodes CASSSLLPGGKSNQPQHF.

V usage is TRBV6-5 and J usage is TRBJ2-7; 10 bases match TRBD2. The germline V gene encodes CDR1 MNHEY and CDR2 SVGAGI. CDR3 size: 15 residues. The ends lost 6 bases at V and 4 bases at J; junction bases unmatched: 9. CDR3 nucleotide sequence: TGTGCCAGCAGACTCCCTAGCGGGAGCGGGTACGAGCAGTACTTC. It codes for CASRLPSGSGYEQYF.

The V and J genes are TRBV7-2 and TRBJ1-4; D is perhaps TRBD1 (6 bases). Germline V gene data show CDR1 as SGHTA and CDR2 as FQGNSA. Trimming pared 2 bases from V and 7 bases from J, leaving 11 bases between. The CDR3 is 14 residues long. Here the CDR3 reads CASSLWGASEKLFF. For the CDR3, the DNA is TGTGCCAGCAGCTTATGGGGGGCTAGTGAAAAACTGTTTTTT. Looking up the rest from reference TRBV7-2 and TRBJ1-4 gives the full variable domain: GAGVSQSPSNKVTEKGKDVELRCDPISGHTALYWYRQSLGQGLEFLIYFQGNSAPDKSGLPSDRFSAERTGGSVSTLTIQRTQQEDSAVYLCASSLWGASEKLFFGSGTQLSVL.

This sequence joins TRBV5-1 and TRBJ2-1; no definite D call. V was clipped by 0 bases and J by 5 bases, with 9 bases between them. Germline V gives CDR1 SGHRS, CDR2 YFSETQ. This CDR3 region has 14 residues. The CDR3 here is CASSLAAVDNEQFF. CDR3 nucleotide sequence: TGCGCCAGCAGCTTGGCCGCGGTTGACAATGAGCAGTTCTTC.

The count of this clone is one. The V gene is TRBV5-8, the J gene TRBJ1-5; D is possibly TRBD1 (5 bases). The CDR3 loop spans 18 amino acids. Per the germline V gene, CDR1 is SGHTS and CDR2 is YDEGEE. V was clipped by 0 bases and J by 0 bases, with 16 bases between them. The CDR3 region is CASSLEAGSYYSNQPQHF. The DNA for the CDR3 is TGTGCCAGCAGCTTGGAGGCAGGGAGCTATTATAGCAATCAGCCCCAGCATTTT.

CDR3 sequence: CSVESGTGLRDTQYF. DNA of the CDR3: TGCAGCGTTGAGTCCGGGACAGGGCTTCGGGATACGCAGTATTTT. This chain joins TRBV29-1 and TRBJ2-3; 9 bases line up with TRBD1. Trimming cost V 3 bases and J 6 bases; bases outside gene matches: 10. The CDR3 has 15 residues. The V gene's germline CDR1 is SQVTM and CDR2 ANQGSEA.

This clone has a handful of counts. The chain has TRBV7-8 and TRBJ2-7, with 8 positions matching TRBD1. CDR1 and CDR2 from the germline V gene are SGHVS and FQNEAQ. This CDR3 spans 14 amino acids. The ends lost 4 bases at V and 3 bases at J; junction bases unmatched: 5. DNA of the CDR3: TGTGCCAGCAGCTCAACTACAGGGGGCTACGAGCAGTACTTC. Its translation is CASSSTTGGYEQYF. Using reference TRBV7-8 and TRBJ2-7 for the parts outside the CDR3, the full variable domain is GAGVSQSPRYKVAKRGQDVALRCDPISGHVSLFWYQQALGQGPEFLTYFQNEAQLDKSGLPSDRFFAERPEGSVSTLKIQRTQQEDSAVYLCASSSTTGGYEQYFGPGTRLTVT.

The chain recombines TRBV19 with TRBJ1-5, with D uncertain. The CDR3 spans 15 residues. Deletions cut 4 bases from V and 2 bases from J, with 12 bases between. Germline lookup yields CDR1 LNHDA and CDR2 SQIVND (reference sequence). CDR3 sequence reads: CASSSMISGNQPQHF. The CDR3 nucleotides are TGTGCCAGTAGTAGTATGATTTCGGGCAATCAGCCCCAGCATTTT.

The rearrangement uses TRBV10-3 and TRBJ1-5; D uncertain. Germline loops: CDR1 ENHRY, CDR2 SYGVKD. V was cut by 0 bases and J by 2 bases, with 11 bases left in between. There are 16 residues in the CDR3. CDR3 sequence: CAISESREYGNQPQHF. The CDR3 coding sequence is TGTGCCATCAGTGAGTCTCGGGAGTACGGCAATCAGCCCCAGCATTTT.

CDR3 coding DNA: TGCGCCAGCAGCTTAGGACAGGGGGTTTTAGAGACCCAGTACTTC. Its translation: CASSLGQGVLETQYF. The chain carries TRBV5-1 and TRBJ2-5, with TRBD1 matching 10 bases. CDR1 and CDR2 from the germline V gene are SGHRS and YFSETQ. V trimming: 2 bases; J trimming: 4 bases; junction bases outside the gene matches: 5. The CDR3 sequence is 15 residues long. Supplemented by reference TRBV5-1 and TRBJ2-5, the full variable domain reads KAGVTQTPRYLIKTRGQQVTLSCSPISGHRSVSWYQQTPGQGLQFLFEYFSETQRNKGNFPGRFSGRQFSNSRSEMNVSTLELGDSALYLCASSLGQGVLETQYFGPGTRLLVL.

This chain connects TRBV4-1 to TRBJ2-3; 7 bases are shared with TRBD2. Germline CDR1 reads MGHRA; CDR2 reads YSYEKL. After removal of 4 bases from V and 8 bases from J, the junction contained 6 bases not matched to a gene. CDR3 length equals 13 residues. The CDR3 spells CASSPLGGGTQYF. In DNA form, the CDR3 reads TGCGCCAGCAGCCCCTTGGGGGGGGGTACGCAGTATTTT.

This clone was seen just once. The rearrangement links TRBV5-1 to TRBJ2-7, with 10 bases matching TRBD1. There are 16 residues in the CDR3. Looked up from germline, CDR1 is SGHRS and CDR2 is YFSETQ. The V and J ends lost 3 bases and 7 bases, in that order; junction bases with no gene match: 13. This CDR3 reads CASSWTSWTGGTEQYF. CDR3 in DNA: TGCGCCAGCAGCTGGACTAGTTGGACAGGGGGTACTGAGCAGTACTTC.

V usage is TRBV5-5 and J usage is TRBJ2-7, with D maybe TRBD1 (6 bases). Per germline, CDR1 SGHKS and CDR2 YYEKEE (reference sequence). The V end was cut by 4 bases, the J end by 0 bases, with 11 bases between. The CDR3 covers 14 residues. For the CDR3, the DNA is TGTGCCAGCAGCACAGGGCGCTCCTCCTACGAGCAGTACTTC. Its protein product is CASSTGRSSYEQYF.

The chain has TRBV11-2 and TRBJ1-1, with 8 bases matching TRBD1. Germline V gives CDR1 SGHAT, CDR2 FQNNGV. Trimming removed 5 bases from V and 11 bases from J; junction bases left unmatched: 7. The CDR3 spans 12 residues. DNA of the CDR3: TGTGCCAGCAGCGTCGACAGGGGTAGTGCTTTCTTT. Its protein product is CASSVDRGSAFF.

The chain links TRBV7-2 to TRBJ2-4, with D unresolved. Per the germline V gene, CDR1 is SGHTA and CDR2 is FQGNSA. The CDR3 covers 14 residues. V lost 8 bases and J lost 0, with 11 bases in between. CDR3 DNA sequence: TGTGCCAGCGGTCCCCGGTTAGCCAAAAACATTCAGTACTTC. Protein sequence: CASGPRLAKNIQYF.

This rearrangement joins TRBV5-1 to TRBJ1-1; D gene unclear. This CDR3 is built from 15 residues. Germline CDR1 is SGHRS and CDR2 is YFSETQ. V lost 0 bases and J lost 2, with 11 bases in between. The CDR3 DNA sequence: TGCGCCAGCAGCTTGGTTCGAGGCGCCAACACTGAAGCTTTCTTT. Protein sequence: CASSLVRGANTEAFF. Filled out from reference TRBV5-1 and TRBJ1-1, the complete variable domain reads KAGVTQTPRYLIKTRGQQVTLSCSPISGHRSVSWYQQTPGQGLQFLFEYFSETQRNKGNFPGRFSGRQFSNSRSEMNVSTLELGDSALYLCASSLVRGANTEAFFGQGTRLTVV.

This clone was seen only a few times. This CDR3 is CASSLQGRYTF. The CDR3 coding sequence is TGTGCCAGCAGCCTCCAGGGTCGGTACACCTTC. The chain links TRBV4-2 to TRBJ1-2; possible D gene TRBD1, 5 bases. This CDR3 has 11 amino acids. Per germline, CDR1 LGHNA and CDR2 YNFKEQ. V was cut by 4 bases and J by 11 bases, with 11 bases left in between.

The genes are TRBV19 and TRBJ1-1, with D hard to call. Trimming shortened V by 1 base and J by 0 bases, and 12 bases separated the two germline ends. This CDR3 contains 16 residues. Germline V gene sequence: CDR1 LNHDA, CDR2 SQIVND (reference sequence). The CDR3 region has the DNA TGTGCCAGTAGTATAGGGGCCCCAGGACTGAACACTGAAGCTTTCTTT. It yields the protein CASSIGAPGLNTEAFF. Filled out from reference TRBV19 and TRBJ1-1, the complete variable domain reads DGGITQSPKYLFRKEGQNVTLSCEQNLNHDAMYWYRQDPGQGLRLIYYSQIVNDFQKGDIAEGYSVSREKKESFPLTVTSAQKNPTAFYLCASSIGAPGLNTEAFFGQGTRLTVV.

The rearrangement joins TRBV4-3 to TRBJ2-3; no clear D gene. Germline assignment: CDR1 LGHNA and CDR2 YSLEER. V was pared by 0 bases and J by 7 bases, with 11 bases between. This CDR3 region has 14 residues. The CDR3, as DNA: TGCGCCAGCAGCCAAGACCGAGGCTTACATACGCAGTATTTT. Protein sequence: CASSQDRGLHTQYF.

CDR3 residues: CASSIRRESTDTQYF. The CDR3 DNA reads as TGTGCCAGTAGTATAAGGAGGGAGAGCACAGATACGCAGTATTTT. The chain combines TRBV19 with TRBJ2-3, with D perhaps matching TRBD2 (6 bases). This CDR3 contains 15 residues. The V and J ends lost 2 bases and 0 bases respectively, with 9 bases between them. Germline assignment: CDR1 LNHDA and CDR2 SQIVND (reference sequence). The full variable domain, completed using reference TRBV19 and TRBJ2-3, is DGGITQSPKYLFRKEGQNVTLSCEQNLNHDAMYWYRQDPGQGLRLIYYSQIVNDFQKGDIAEGYSVSREKKESFPLTVTSAQKNPTAFYLCASSIRRESTDTQYFGPGTRLTVL.

The chain is built from TRBV28 and TRBJ2-4; D might be TRBD2 (7 bases). The CDR3 is 18 amino acids. Germline-derived CDR1 and CDR2 are MDHEN and SYDVKM. Between the trimmed V and J ends, which lost 7 bases and 0 bases, there was a span of 22 bases. The CDR3 loop reads CASIPRGVGGGAKNIQYF. CDR3 nucleotides: TGTGCCAGCATACCCCGGGGGGTAGGAGGGGGAGCCAAAAACATTCAGTACTTC.

Concerning this clone: The sample contains more than one DNA sequence encoding this CDR3. The chain is built from TRBV7-2 and TRBJ2-2; no definite D call. This CDR3 has 15 residues. The V gene lost 1 base and the J gene lost 0 bases, with 6 bases spanning the gap. CDR1 and CDR2 (germline): SGHTA, FQGNSA. This CDR3 reads CASSLVGTNTGELFF. For the CDR3, the DNA is TGTGCCAGCAGCTTAGTCGGAACGAACACCGGGGAGCTGTTTTTT.

The chain recombines TRBV7-2 with TRBJ1-4; 7 bases agree with TRBD1. Germline V CDR1 and CDR2: SGHTA, FQGNSA. The CDR3 length is 15 residues. J gave up 6 bases and V 1 base, and 5 bases lay outside the gene matches. CDR3 in DNA: TGTGCCAGCAGCTTAGTAAGACAGGGAGATGAAAAACTGTTTTTT. It encodes CASSLVRQGDEKLFF.

The chain joins TRBV7-9 to TRBJ2-3, with D tentatively TRBD1 or TRBD2 (7 bases each). Germline CDR1 and CDR2: SEHNR and FQNEAQ (reference sequence). The V gene lost 3 bases and the J gene lost 4 bases, with 11 bases spanning the gap. This CDR3 contains 14 residues. CDR3 sequence: CASSLGGGPDTQYF. The CDR3 DNA sequence: TGTGCCAGCAGCTTGGGAGGGGGCCCAGATACGCAGTATTTT. The entire variable domain, with the rest obtained from reference TRBV7-9 and TRBJ2-3, is as follows: DTGVSQNPRHKITKRGQNVTFRCDPISEHNRLYWYRQTLGQGPEFLTYFQNEAQLEKSRLLSDRFSAERPKGSFSTLEIQRTEQGDSAMYLCASSLGGGPDTQYFGPGTRLTVL.

Written as DNA, the CDR3 is TGTGCCAGCAGCCCCGCCGGGCTAGCGGGAACCGACGAGCAGTACTTC. This sequence encodes CASSPAGLAGTDEQYF. The chain carries TRBV5-4 and TRBJ2-7, with 9 bases lining up with TRBD2. With 4 bases clipped from V and 5 bases from J, the junction kept 13 bases outside the gene matches. Germline lookup yields CDR1 SGHNT and CDR2 YYREEE (reference sequence). CDR3 length: 16 residues.

This clone was counted only a few times. J is TRBJ1-6 and V is TRBV6-6; 9 bases match TRBD1. The CDR3 is 16 amino acids. V shed 7 bases, J shed 5 bases, and the junction held 9 bases outside the gene matches. Germline V lookup: CDR1 MNHNY, CDR2 SVGAGI (reference sequence). The CDR3 coding sequence is TGTGCCAGCACCAAGGACAGGGGCGCAAATAATTCACCCCTCCACTTT. Protein sequence: CASTKDRGANNSPLHF.